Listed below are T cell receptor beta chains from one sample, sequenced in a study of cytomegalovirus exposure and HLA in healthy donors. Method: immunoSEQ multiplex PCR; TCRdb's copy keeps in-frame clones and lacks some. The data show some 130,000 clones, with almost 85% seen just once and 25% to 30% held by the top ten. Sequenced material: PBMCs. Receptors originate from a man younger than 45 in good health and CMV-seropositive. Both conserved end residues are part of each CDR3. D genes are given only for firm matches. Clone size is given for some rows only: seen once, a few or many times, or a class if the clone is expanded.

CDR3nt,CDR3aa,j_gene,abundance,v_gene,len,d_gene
TGTGCCAGCAGCTTGACTAGCTCCTACAATGAGCAGTTCTTC,CASSLTSSYNEQFF,TRBJ2-1,.,TRBV11-3,14,.
TGCAGCGTTGAAGACACAGGGGGCCGGGGTGAAAAACTGTTTTTT,CSVEDTGGRGEKLFF,TRBJ1-4,.,TRBV29-1,15,TRBD1
TGTGCCAGCAGTCAGGACAGGGGGCTTTTCGGAACGCAGTATTTT,CASSQDRGLFGTQYF,TRBJ2-3,.,TRBV2,15,TRBD1
TGTGCCAGCAGCACGCCGAGGACAGGGAACTATGGCTACACCTTC,CASSTPRTGNYGYTF,TRBJ1-2,.,TRBV5-6,15,TRBD1
TGTGCCAGCAGCAGACTAGCGGGGCCTTCCTACGAGCAGTACTTC,CASSRLAGPSYEQYF,TRBJ2-7,.,TRBV6-5,15,TRBD2
TGTGCCAGCAGTTACACCCAGGGGGGAGATACGCAGTATTTT,CASSYTQGGDTQYF,TRBJ2-3,.,TRBV6-5,14,.
TGCGCCAGCAGTCAAGGAGGGATTAGCAATCAGCCCCAGCATTTT,CASSQGGISNQPQHF,TRBJ1-5,.,TRBV23-1,15,.
TGTGCCAGCAGCCTGAAACCGGGACAAGGGTTGTACGAGCAGTACTTC,CASSLKPGQGLYEQYF,TRBJ2-7,.,TRBV11-2,16,.
TGCAGCGGGGGCGGATTCACTAGCGGCTTCGGCAATGAGCAGTTCTTC,CSGGGFTSGFGNEQFF,TRBJ2-1,.,TRBV29-1,16,TRBD2
TGTGCCAGCAGCGGAAGGGTAGTAGGCAGGGGCTACGAGCAGTACTTC,CASSGRVVGRGYEQYF,TRBJ2-7,.,TRBV21-1,16,.
TGTGCCAGCAGTCCTTGGGTAGGGAGCACTGAAGCTTTCTTT,CASSPWVGSTEAFF,TRBJ1-1,.,TRBV27,14,.
TGCAGCGTTGGGGAGACAGGCCCCAGGGGTGGCTACACCTTC,CSVGETGPRGGYTF,TRBJ1-2,.,TRBV29-1,14,.
TGTGCCAGCACAGGCAGCCAAGAGACCCAGTACTTC,CASTGSQETQYF,TRBJ2-5,.,TRBV5-4,12,.
TGTGCCAGCGGGGGCCAGCTGAACACTGAAGCTTTCTTT,CASGGQLNTEAFF,TRBJ1-1,.,TRBV2,13,.
TGTGCCAGCAGCGGACAGGGAGCAAACACCATATATTTT,CASSGQGANTIYF,TRBJ1-3,.,TRBV6-1,13,TRBD1
TGCAGCGTGGCTACAGGGAACACTGAAGCTTTCTTT,CSVATGNTEAFF,TRBJ1-1,.,TRBV29-1,12,.
TGTGCCAGCAGCTTTAGCGGGGGGGCCGCCAAAAACATTCAGTACTTC,CASSFSGGAAKNIQYF,TRBJ2-4,.,TRBV11-2,16,TRBD2
TGTGCCAGCAGCTCCCAGGGGGCGAGCGAGCAGTACTTC,CASSSQGASEQYF,TRBJ2-7,.,TRBV7-9,13,TRBD1
TGTGCCTTCCGAGGAGGCGGGAGGCCCCCAAATGAGCAGTTCTTC,CAFRGGGRPPNEQFF,TRBJ2-1,once,TRBV5-4,15,TRBD2
TGTGCCAGCAGCCCGGCGGGGGGGAGCAATCAGCCCCAGCATTTT,CASSPAGGSNQPQHF,TRBJ1-5,once,TRBV7-2,15,.
TGCAGCGTTCAGGGGTGGTCGGACACTGAAGCTTTCTTT,CSVQGWSDTEAFF,TRBJ1-1,.,TRBV29-1,13,.
TGTGCCAGCAGCCAGTTCACCTATGGCTACACCTTC,CASSQFTYGYTF,TRBJ1-2,many,TRBV5-6,12,.